A single T cell receptor (beta chain) is shown here with its context. This entry belongs to a study of blood T cell repertoires in COVID-19. About the research overall: The samples span acute and convalescent COVID-19 from the United States, Italy and Spain. From T cells, B-cell-depleted T cells, or PBMCs came the material, which was cDNA or gDNA.

Under the authors' procedure: Reference gene primer amplification yielded estimated nucleated cell counts. Clones were sequenced by immunoSEQ multiplex PCR, and TCRdb holds only the in-frame ones, with some missing. That table is the source of V, J and clone size, and D and trimming were worked out from the DNA. The repertoire holds around 310,000 clones, with over 75% as singletons. With 0 bases removed from V and 2 bases from J, the gap between germline ends came to 17 bases. This CDR3 contains 18 residues. Germline-derived CDR1 and CDR2 are SGHRS and YFSETQ. This chain links TRBV5-1 with TRBJ2-2; D possibly corresponds to TRBD1 (6 bases). The receptor was derived from a woman in her sixties with acute or convalescent COVID-19. Material for sequencing was peripheral blood. In DNA, the CDR3 is TGCGCCAGCAGCTTGGTGGGGGCCAGTATGGGAAACACCGGGGAGCTGTTTTTT. It translates to CASSLVGASMGNTGELFF.